This passage covers 20 T cell receptor beta chains from one sample sequenced in a study of shared T cell receptors in the human thymus. The data were produced by immunoSEQ multiplex PCR, yet TCRdb's version contains in-frame clones alone and is incomplete. The table records hundreds of thousands of clones, around 87% of them present only once. The sample also formed part of further work on human thymus T cells.

The sequenced material came from thymocytes. These receptors were obtained from a boy younger than two with a congenital heart defect.

The rearrangement joins TRBV14 to TRBJ2-7; 13 positions match TRBD2. In germline, CDR1 is SGHDN, CDR2 FVKESK. This CDR3 spans 20 amino acids. Trimming removed 0 bases from V and 4 bases from J; junction bases left unmatched: 15. Here the CDR3 reads CASSQDLKPGGLAGQYEQYF. CDR3 DNA sequence: TGTGCCAGCAGCCAAGACCTAAAGCCGGGGGGACTAGCGGGGCAATACGAGCAGTACTTC.

CDR3 coding DNA: TGTGCCAGCAGTTTTGCGAGGCGCAACGAGCAGTACTTC. Protein: CASSFARRNEQYF. The chain couples TRBV27 to TRBJ2-7; D uncertain. In germline, CDR1 is MNHEY, CDR2 SMNVEV (reference sequence). The CDR3 runs to 13 residues. V dropped 3 bases and J dropped 5 bases, with 11 bases sitting between them.

This sequence joins TRBV7-6 and TRBJ2-2, with D possibly being TRBD2 (5 bases). The V and J ends lost 4 bases and 0 bases respectively, with 18 bases between them. Germline V gene data show CDR1 as SGHVS and CDR2 as FNYEAQ. The CDR3 covers 18 residues. CDR3 coding DNA: TGTGCCAGCAGCTCCCTACCCGGAGGAAAGTCGAACACCGGGGAGCTGTTTTTT. This encodes CASSSLPGGKSNTGELFF.

CDR3 bases: TGTGCCATCGGTGGCGATACCTACGAGCAGTACTTC. Translation gives CAIGGDTYEQYF. The chain has TRBV10-3 and TRBJ2-7; D remains unclear. Germline V gives CDR1 ENHRY, CDR2 SYGVKD. The CDR3 has 12 amino acids. With 8 bases removed from V and 2 bases from J, the gap between germline ends came to 10 bases.

The chain employs TRBV28 and TRBJ2-7; D may be TRBD1 (5 bases). This CDR3 comprises 15 residues. Trimming pared 6 bases from V and 3 bases from J, leaving 18 bases between. CDR1 is MDHEN and CDR2 is SYDVKM in the germline V gene. CDR3 sequence reads: CASRGWGRVYYEQYF. The DNA for the CDR3 is TGTGCCAGCAGGGGTTGGGGCAGGGTCTACTACGAGCAGTACTTC.

The rearrangement uses TRBV6-5 and TRBJ1-1; D might be TRBD1 (6 bases). The CDR3 covers 13 residues. Per the germline V gene, CDR1 is MNHEY and CDR2 is SVGAGI. Trimming left V 8 bases short and J 6 bases short, with 16 bases between. The CDR3 region has the DNA TGTGCCAGCGGTTCTGGGGGCATCTCTGAAGCTTTCTTT. It codes for CASGSGGISEAFF.

The chain couples TRBV27 to TRBJ2-5; the match to TRBD2 covers 9 bases. The germline gives CDR1 MNHEY, CDR2 SMNVEV (reference sequence). The CDR3 covers 15 residues. The V segment lost 3 bases and the J segment 5 bases; nucleotides outside the gene matches: 7. This CDR3 reads CASSFKAGGGETQYF. CDR3 bases: TGTGCCAGCAGTTTCAAAGCGGGAGGCGGGGAGACCCAGTACTTC.

The chain joins TRBV5-5 to TRBJ2-7; 8 nucleotides agree with TRBD1. The CDR3 spans 15 residues. V gave up 4 bases and J gave up 2 bases; unmatched junction bases: 8. Germline CDR1 reads SGHKS; CDR2 reads YYEKEE (reference sequence). The DNA for the CDR3 is TGTGCCAGCAGCCGGACAGGGAAAACCCCCTACGAGCAGTACTTC. Translating it yields CASSRTGKTPYEQYF.

The gene calls are TRBV7-6 and TRBJ2-5; 7 positions agree with TRBD1. CDR1 and CDR2 from the germline V gene are SGHVS and FNYEAQ. The CDR3 contains 16 residues. J was trimmed by 4 bases and V by 1 base; bases with no gene match: 9. DNA of the CDR3: TGTGCCAGCAGCTTAGGAACAGGGGTGGTGGGAGAGACCCAGTACTTC. Residues: CASSLGTGVVGETQYF. Combining the CDR3 with reference TRBV7-6 and TRBJ2-5 gives the whole variable domain GAGVSQSPRYKVTKRGQDVALRCDPISGHVSLYWYRQALGQGPEFLTYFNYEAQQDKSGLPNDRFSAERPEGSISTLTIQRTEQRDSAMYRCASSLGTGVVGETQYFGPGTRLLVL.

J is TRBJ1-1 and V is TRBV27, with 9 bases matching TRBD1. The CDR3 has 15 residues. Germline V gene sequence: CDR1 MNHEY, CDR2 SMNVEV (reference sequence). Trimming at V came to 5 bases and at J to 8 bases, leaving 12 bases not matched to a gene. This CDR3 is CASSPRQGVTPEAFF. The CDR3 nucleotides are TGTGCCAGCAGTCCCCGACAGGGGGTGACCCCAGAAGCTTTCTTT.

The gene calls are TRBV9 and TRBJ1-6; perhaps TRBD1 as D (6 bases). The ends were cut back, 0 bases at V and 8 bases at J, with 12 bases in the middle. Germline V CDR1 and CDR2: SGDLS, YYNGEE. The CDR3 has 15 amino acids. The CDR3 loop is CASSVGDNLYSPLHF. CDR3 nucleotide sequence: TGTGCCAGCAGCGTAGGGGACAATCTATATTCACCCCTCCACTTT.

CDR3 loop: CAWVTSRGRFATNEKLFF. CDR3 bases: TGTGCCTGGGTGACCTCCAGGGGACGATTTGCAACTAATGAAAAACTGTTTTTT. The rearrangement uses TRBV30 and TRBJ1-4, with a tentative D call TRBD1 (6 bases). Germline CDR1 is GTSNPN and CDR2 is SVGIG (reference sequence). The V gene lost 5 bases and the J gene lost 0 bases, with 22 bases spanning the gap. The CDR3 covers 18 residues.

DNA for the CDR3: TGTGCCAGCGGATCGAACAGGGGGCTTGGTATACGCAATCAGCCCCAGCATTTT. This gives the protein CASGSNRGLGIRNQPQHF. The chain carries TRBV2 and TRBJ1-5, with 9 positions matching TRBD1. Germline loops: CDR1 SNHLY, CDR2 FYNNEI. The CDR3 sequence is 18 residues long. V was pared by 8 bases and J by 2 bases, with 16 bases of the junction left unmatched.

The chain joins TRBV6-1 to TRBJ2-1; D unresolved. From germline, CDR1 is MNHNS and CDR2 SASEGT. V lost 4 bases and J 13 bases, leaving 14 bases between the germline ends. The CDR3 extends over 12 amino acids. The DNA of the CDR3 is TGTGCCAGCAGTGCGAATAGAAGTTTTCAGTTCTTC. Encoded protein: CASSANRSFQFF.

The CDR3 bases are TGTGCCAGCAGCTTAGCCCGGGTTCTAATCTACACTGAAGCTTTCTTT. Encoded protein: CASSLARVLIYTEAFF. The rearrangement uses TRBV11-2 and TRBJ1-1, with no clear D. There are 16 residues in the CDR3. Per germline, CDR1 SGHAT and CDR2 FQNNGV. The ends were cut back, 1 base at V and 3 bases at J, with 15 bases in the middle. Filled out from reference TRBV11-2 and TRBJ1-1, the complete variable domain reads EAGVAQSPRYKIIEKRQSVAFWCNPISGHATLYWYQQILGQGPKLLIQFQNNGVVDDSQLPKDRFSAERLKGVDSTLKIQPAKLEDSAVYLCASSLARVLIYTEAFFGQGTRLTVV.

This rearrangement joins TRBV2 to TRBJ2-1; 11 bases align to TRBD1. This CDR3 has 16 amino acids. V gave up 2 bases and J gave up 8 bases; unmatched junction bases: 8. Germline CDR1 reads SNHLY; CDR2 reads FYNNEI. The CDR3 DNA reads as TGTGCCAGCAGTGAACGCGGGGACAGGGGGTTGGATGAGCAGTTCTTC. Encoded protein: CASSERGDRGLDEQFF.

This chain joins TRBV6-1 and TRBJ2-7, with TRBD2 identical over 7 bases. J was trimmed by 0 bases and V by 1 base; bases with no gene match: 12. The CDR3 has 18 residues. CDR1 MNHNS and CDR2 SASEGT come from the germline V gene. The CDR3 region is CASSEDLFIAGISYEQYF. The CDR3 DNA follows: TGTGCCAGCAGTGAAGACCTCTTTATAGCGGGTATCTCCTACGAGCAGTACTTC.

The CDR3 bases are TGTGCCAGCAGCACCAACGGGACTAGCGGAGGGGACATTCAGTACTTC. It is translated as CASSTNGTSGGDIQYF. V and J are TRBV13 and TRBJ2-4, with 11 bases aligning to TRBD2. This CDR3 has 16 amino acids. Per the germline V gene, CDR1 is PRHDT and CDR2 is FYEKMQ (reference sequence). The junction had 11 bases not matched to a gene; V was cut back by 5 bases and J by 8 bases. Full variable domain (outside the CDR3, taken from reference TRBV13 and TRBJ2-4): AAGVIQSPRHLIKEKRETATLKCYPIPRHDTVYWYQQGPGQDPQFLISFYEKMQSDKGSIPDRFSAQQFSDYHSELNMSSLELGDSALYFCASSTNGTSGGDIQYFGAGTRLSVL.

The J gene is TRBJ2-1, the V gene TRBV9; D is perhaps TRBD2 (6 bases). V dropped 4 bases and J dropped 12 bases, with 26 bases sitting between them. The length of the CDR3 is 16 residues. Germline CDR1 reads SGDLS; CDR2 reads YYNGEE. The CDR3 DNA reads as TGTGCCAGCAGCCCCTACGGGGGTAGCGGACCCCCCGTGCAGTTCTTC. Translation gives CASSPYGGSGPPVQFF. The whole variable domain, filled in from reference TRBV9 and TRBJ2-1, reads DSGVTQTPKHLITATGQRVTLRCSPRSGDLSVYWYQQSLDQGLQFLIQYYNGEERAKGNILERFSAQQFPDLHSELNLSSLELGDSALYFCASSPYGGSGPPVQFFGPGTRLTVL.

The chain recombines TRBV30 with TRBJ1-3; D ambiguous. The CDR3 totals 16 residues. The V end was cut by 0 bases, the J end by 0 bases, with 12 bases between. Germline assignment: CDR1 GTSNPN and CDR2 SVGIG (reference sequence). CDR3 amino acids: CAWSVHPDFSGNTIYF. DNA of the CDR3: TGTGCCTGGAGTGTACACCCGGACTTCTCTGGAAACACCATATATTTT.